This T cell receptor beta chain derives from a study of blood T cell repertoires in COVID-19. In the study overall: COVID-19 samples, acute and convalescent, were from the United States, Italy and Spain. Sample material is recorded as cDNA or gDNA derived from T cells, B-cell-depleted T cells, or PBMCs.

The germline V gene encodes CDR1 LNHDA and CDR2 SQIVND (reference sequence). V was clipped by 6 bases and J by 8 bases; unmatched bases: 6. CDR3 length equals 14 residues. In the study's own analysis: Reference gene primers were amplified, and this amplification served to estimate nucleated cell counts. Method: immunoSEQ multiplex PCR; TCRdb's copy keeps in-frame clones and lacks some. V, J and clone size were drawn from that table, and D and trimming were deduced from the DNA. The sample lists about 380,000 clones; 85% were seen once. This chain connects TRBV19 to TRBJ1-4; 10 bases are shared with TRBD1. What was sequenced was peripheral blood. This clonotype was obtained from a woman aged 18-35 years with acute or convalescent COVID-19. The CDR3 reads CASRAGQGSEKLFF. The DNA of the CDR3 is TGTGCCAGTAGAGCGGGACAGGGGAGCGAAAAACTGTTTTTT.